This T cell receptor (beta chain) is from a study of blood T cells in healthy people across ages. Study-wide results and caveats: A roughly linear age-dependent decrease characterized TCR beta diversity per million T cells. Without sorted subsets, naive and antigen-experienced compartments could not be conclusively compared.

This clonotype has more than one count but fewer than ten. Its antigen is not identified. CDR1 and CDR2 (germline): SQVTM, ANQGSEA. The CDR3 spans 15 residues. With 5 bases removed from V and 5 bases from J, the gap between germline ends came to 20 bases. A J-beta primer mix and a sample-barcoded 5' primer were used in a second PCR of roughly 6 to 12 cycles. One entry per CDR3 protein results from TCRdb running MiXCR on the 5' RACE reads. The sample comprises about 1.8 million distinct CDR3 sequences, around half of which are singletons, and over 2% rests with the top ten. The sequence was collected from a woman in her thirties or forties in good health. The chain uses TRBV29-1 and TRBJ2-3; no definite D call. The material sequenced was blood. The CDR3 loop reads CSVRKGQPPKDTQYF. The CDR3 coding sequence is TGCAGCGTTCGCAAGGGCCAGCCGCCAAAAGATACGCAGTATTTT.